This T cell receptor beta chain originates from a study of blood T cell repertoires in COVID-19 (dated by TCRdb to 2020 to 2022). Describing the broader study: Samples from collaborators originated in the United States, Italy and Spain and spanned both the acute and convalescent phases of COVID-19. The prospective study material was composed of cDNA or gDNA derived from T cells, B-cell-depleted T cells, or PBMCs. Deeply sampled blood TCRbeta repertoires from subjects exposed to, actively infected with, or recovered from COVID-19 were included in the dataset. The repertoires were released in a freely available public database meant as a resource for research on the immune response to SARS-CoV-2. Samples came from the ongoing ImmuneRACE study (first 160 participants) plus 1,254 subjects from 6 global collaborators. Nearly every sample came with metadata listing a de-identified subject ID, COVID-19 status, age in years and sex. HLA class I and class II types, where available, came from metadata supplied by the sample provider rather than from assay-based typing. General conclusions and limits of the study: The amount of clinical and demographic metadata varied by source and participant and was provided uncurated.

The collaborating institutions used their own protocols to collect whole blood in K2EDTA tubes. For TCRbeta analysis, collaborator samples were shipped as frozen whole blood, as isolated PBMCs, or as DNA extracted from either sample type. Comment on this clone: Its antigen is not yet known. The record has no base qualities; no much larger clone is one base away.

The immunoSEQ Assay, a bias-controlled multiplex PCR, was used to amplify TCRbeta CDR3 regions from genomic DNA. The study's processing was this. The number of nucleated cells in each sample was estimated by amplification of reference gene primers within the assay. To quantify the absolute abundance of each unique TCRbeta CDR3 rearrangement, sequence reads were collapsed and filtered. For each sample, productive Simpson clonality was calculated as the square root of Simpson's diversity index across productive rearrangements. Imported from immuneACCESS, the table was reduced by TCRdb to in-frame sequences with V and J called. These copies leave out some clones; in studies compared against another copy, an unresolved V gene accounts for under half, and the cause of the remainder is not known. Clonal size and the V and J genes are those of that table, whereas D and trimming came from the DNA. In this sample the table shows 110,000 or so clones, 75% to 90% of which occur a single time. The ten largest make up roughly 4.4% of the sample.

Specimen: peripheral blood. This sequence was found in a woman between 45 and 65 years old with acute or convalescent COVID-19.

The DNA sequence follows: TGTGCCAGCAGTTCGACTAGCGGGAGGGGGTCGAGGTTCTTC. Its protein reads: CASSSTSGRGSRFF. The chain was built from TRBV27 and TRBJ2-1; 14 bases in the middle match TRBD2. CDR3 length: 14 amino acids, cysteine to phenylalanine. The kept DNA is CDR3 alone, 42 bases in frame from the first base. CDR1 MNHEY and CDR2 SMNVEV were looked up in the germline V gene (reference sequence). For this chain, trimming is 4 bases at the V end and 15 bases at the J end, and the number of junction bases without a gene match is 8.